Following are 15 T cell receptor beta chains from one sample sequenced in a study of blood T cell repertoires in COVID-19. Assay used: immunoSEQ multiplex PCR; TCRdb lists only in-frame clones, some missing. Of about 180,000 clones listed, roughly 87% are singletons. What was sequenced was peripheral blood. All receptors derive from a woman aged 50 to 65 with acute or convalescent COVID-19.

The chain is built from TRBV7-2 and TRBJ2-3; weak D call: TRBD2 (6 bases). The CDR3 covers 16 residues. Germline V gene sequence: CDR1 SGHTA, CDR2 FQGNSA. With 2 bases removed from V and 4 bases from J, the gap between germline ends came to 16 bases. The chain's CDR3 is CASSLTSSGASDTQYF. The CDR3 bases are TGTGCCAGCAGCTTAACGTCTTCGGGAGCTTCAGATACGCAGTATTTT. Based on the CDR3 plus reference TRBV7-2 and TRBJ2-3, the full variable domain is GAGVSQSPSNKVTEKGKDVELRCDPISGHTALYWYRQSLGQGLEFLIYFQGNSAPDKSGLPSDRFSAERTGGSVSTLTIQRTQQEDSAVYLCASSLTSSGASDTQYFGPGTRLTVL.

The rearrangement joins TRBV2 to TRBJ1-2; TRBD1 matches at 9 bases. The V segment lost 5 bases and the J segment 8 bases; nucleotides outside the gene matches: 3. The germline V gene has CDR1 SNHLY and CDR2 FYNNEI. The CDR3 is 12 residues long. The CDR3 sequence is CASSITGGGYTF. The CDR3 DNA is TGTGCCAGCAGTATCACAGGGGGCGGCTACACCTTC.

This clone was seen once. J is TRBJ2-2 and V is TRBV19; 9 bases are shared with TRBD1. This CDR3 is 18 amino acids long. Trimming cost V 5 bases and J 8 bases; bases outside gene matches: 18. CDR1 and CDR2 from the germline V gene are LNHDA and SQIVND (reference sequence). CDR3 in amino acids: CASSPSPFGQGKGGELFF. The CDR3 DNA is TGTGCCAGTAGTCCGAGCCCTTTCGGACAGGGGAAGGGAGGGGAGCTGTTTTTT.

The V and J genes are TRBV7-2 and TRBJ1-1; 7 positions match TRBD1. The CDR3 length is 13 residues. V lost 3 bases and J lost 8; bases outside the gene matches: 6. Germline V gene lookup returns CDR1 SGHTA and CDR2 FQGNSA. The CDR3 protein is CASSLPGTVEAFF. The DNA of the CDR3 is TGTGCCAGCAGCTTGCCCGGGACAGTAGAAGCTTTCTTT.

V gene TRBV19 combines with J gene TRBJ2-5; D may be TRBD2 (6 bases). This CDR3 region has 13 residues. The germline CDR1 and CDR2 sequences are LNHDA and SQIVND (reference sequence). Trimming took off 11 bases at V and 5 bases at J, with 18 bases between the two ends. The CDR3 DNA reads as TGTGCCTCCGCCGGGCGGGATGGGGAGACCCAGTACTTC. Protein product: CASAGRDGETQYF.

The rearrangement links TRBV7-9 to TRBJ1-4; 9 bases align to TRBD1. The J segment lost 7 bases and the V segment lost 5 bases, leaving 8 bases of the junction unmatched. The germline V gene encodes CDR1 SEHNR and CDR2 FQNEAQ (reference sequence). The CDR3 extends over 15 amino acids. In DNA, the CDR3 is TGTGCCAGCAGCCTTGGAGGGACAGGGATTGAAAAACTGTTTTTT. Protein: CASSLGGTGIEKLFF.

This clone was counted only a few times. The chain is built from TRBV18 and TRBJ2-7; D possibly corresponds to TRBD2 (6 bases). CDR3 length equals 15 residues. The germline V gene has CDR1 KGHSH and CDR2 LQKENI. Trimming cost V 2 bases and J 1 base, with 12 bases left between them. CDR3 sequence reads: CASSPTSGFSYEQYF. The CDR3 DNA follows: TGTGCCAGCTCACCAACGAGCGGGTTTTCCTACGAGCAGTACTTC.

This clone was seen once. The V call is TRBV11-2, the J call TRBJ1-1; possibly TRBD1 for D (5 bases). The V end was cut by 4 bases, the J end by 3 bases, with 15 bases between. The CDR3 sequence is 15 residues long. CDR1 is SGHAT, CDR2 FQNNGV, per germline. The CDR3, as DNA: TGTGCCAGCAGCTCGCCCCGCCGGGGGGACACTGAAGCTTTCTTT. This encodes CASSSPRRGDTEAFF. Drawing the rest from reference TRBV11-2 and TRBJ1-1, the complete variable domain is EAGVAQSPRYKIIEKRQSVAFWCNPISGHATLYWYQQILGQGPKLLIQFQNNGVVDDSQLPKDRFSAERLKGVDSTLKIQPAKLEDSAVYLCASSSPRRGDTEAFFGQGTRLTVV.

This chain links TRBV19 with TRBJ2-3; D ambiguous. Germline V lookup: CDR1 LNHDA, CDR2 SQIVND (reference sequence). Trimming cost V 2 bases and J 2 bases, with 5 bases left between them. The CDR3 contains 13 residues. As DNA, the CDR3 is TGTGCCAGTAGTATACTAGACACAGATACGCAGTATTTT. Its protein product is CASSILDTDTQYF.

The chain is built from TRBV4-3 and TRBJ2-1, with unresolved D. Germline CDR1 is LGHNA and CDR2 is YSLEER. V gave up 4 bases and J gave up 7 bases, with 14 bases separating them. CDR3 length equals 14 residues. In DNA, the CDR3 is TGCGCCAGCAGCCGATGGATTAGCTGGAATGAGCAGTTCTTC. Translated, it gives CASSRWISWNEQFF.

The V call is TRBV6-2 or TRBV6-3, the J call TRBJ1-6, with D uncertain. Germline assignment: CDR1 MNHEY and CDR2 SVGEGT. V was trimmed by 1 base and J by 7 bases, leaving 8 bases between them. The CDR3 loop spans 14 amino acids. The CDR3 spells CASSYFDLNSPLHF. CDR3 sequence (DNA): TGTGCCAGCAGTTACTTCGACTTGAATTCACCCCTCCACTTT.

The CDR3 reads CASSWGDVRGYTF. CDR3 DNA sequence: TGCGCCAGCAGCTGGGGGGACGTACGTGGCTACACCTTC. The gene calls are TRBV5-1 and TRBJ1-2; D perhaps matches TRBD1 (5 bases). V gave up 3 bases and J gave up 7 bases, with 13 bases separating them. The CDR3 is 13 residues long. Germline-derived CDR1 and CDR2 are SGHRS and YFSETQ.

This chain uses TRBV2 with TRBJ1-2; the match to TRBD1 covers 11 bases. The CDR3 runs 14 residues. CDR1 and CDR2 (germline): SNHLY, FYNNEI. J was trimmed by 5 bases and V by 7 bases; bases with no gene match: 6. CDR3 DNA: TGTGCCAGCAAATGGGGACAGGGGGATTATGGCTACACCTTC. Translated, it gives CASKWGQGDYGYTF.

The V gene is TRBV30, the J gene TRBJ2-6, with TRBD2 as a possible D gene (5 bases). Germline assignment: CDR1 GTSNPN and CDR2 SVGIG (reference sequence). The length of the CDR3 is 15 residues. The V end was cut by 1 base, the J end by 0 bases, with 7 bases between. The CDR3 sequence: CAWSGGNSGANVLTF. The CDR3 DNA sequence: TGTGCCTGGAGTGGAGGGAACTCTGGGGCCAACGTCCTGACTTTC.

The V gene is TRBV24-1, the J gene TRBJ1-1, with 7 bases identical to TRBD1. The J segment lost 3 bases and the V segment lost 4 bases, leaving 10 bases of the junction unmatched. CDR3 length equals 16 residues. Germline V gene lookup returns CDR1 KGHDR and CDR2 SFDVKD. DNA of the CDR3: TGTGCCACCAGTGACCGTCCCGACAGGGAGGACACTGAAGCTTTCTTT. Encoded protein: CATSDRPDREDTEAFF.